One and the same sample provided the 31 T cell receptor beta chains below, sequenced in a study of cytomegalovirus exposure and HLA in healthy donors. The PCR employed 60 Vbeta primers together with 13 Jbeta primers. Profiled with immunoSEQ multiplex PCR; TCRdb holds only in-frame clones, not every one. The table records about 120,000 clones, more than 65% of them present only once. Sequenced material: PBMCs. The receptors here all came from a young man in good health and CMV-seropositive.

The gene calls are TRBV5-4 and TRBJ2-3, with 15 bases aligning to TRBD2. V lost 3 bases and J lost 5; bases outside the gene matches: 4. The CDR3 is made up of 16 amino acids. CDR1 is SGHNT and CDR2 is YYREEE in the germline V gene (reference sequence). The chain's CDR3 is CASSSGLAGGQDTQYF. The CDR3 region has the DNA TGTGCCAGCAGCTCCGGACTAGCGGGGGGGCAAGATACGCAGTATTTT.

This clone was picked up a small number of times. The rearrangement uses TRBV2 and TRBJ1-5, with D tentatively TRBD1 (5 bases). The V gene lost 6 bases and the J gene lost 5 bases, with 17 bases spanning the gap. There are 15 residues in the CDR3. Germline V gene sequence: CDR1 SNHLY, CDR2 FYNNEI. The CDR3 loop is CASRKGAVQYQPQHF. As DNA, the CDR3 is TGTGCCAGCAGAAAAGGGGCGGTGCAGTATCAGCCCCAGCATTTT.

The V and J genes are TRBV18 and TRBJ2-1; no definite D call. The germline CDR1 and CDR2 sequences are KGHSH and LQKENI. Trimming took 3 bases from V and 4 from J, leaving 7 bases between them. The CDR3 contains 13 residues. CDR3 in DNA: TGTGCCAGCTCACCGGGCATGTACAATGAGCAGTTCTTC. Translation gives CASSPGMYNEQFF.

The chain carries TRBV6-5 and TRBJ2-2; tentative D call: TRBD2 (5 bases). Germline lookup yields CDR1 MNHEY and CDR2 SVGAGI. The ends were cut back, 7 bases at V and 5 bases at J, with 11 bases in the middle. This CDR3 has 13 residues. The CDR3 DNA reads TGTGCCAGCACTCCTAGAGGGACCGGGGAGCTGTTTTTT. Translating it yields CASTPRGTGELFF.

The chain links TRBV11-2 to TRBJ1-1; a weak D match, TRBD1 (5 bases). V shed 5 bases and J shed 4 bases, with 11 bases lying between them. The CDR3 loop spans 13 amino acids. Looked up from germline, CDR1 is SGHAT and CDR2 is FQNNGV. The CDR3 here is CASSHDRPTEAFF. The CDR3 DNA follows: TGTGCCAGCAGCCACGACAGACCCACTGAAGCTTTCTTT. Filled out from reference TRBV11-2 and TRBJ1-1, the complete variable domain reads EAGVAQSPRYKIIEKRQSVAFWCNPISGHATLYWYQQILGQGPKLLIQFQNNGVVDDSQLPKDRFSAERLKGVDSTLKIQPAKLEDSAVYLCASSHDRPTEAFFGQGTRLTVV.

This clone occurred a few times. This rearrangement joins TRBV19 to TRBJ1-1; a weak D match, TRBD1 (5 bases). There are 13 residues in the CDR3. V was cut by 7 bases and J by 4 bases, with 13 bases left in between. Germline CDR1 and CDR2: LNHDA and SQIVND (reference sequence). CDR3 sequence reads: CASNQPGFTEAFF. The CDR3 DNA reads as TGTGCCAGTAACCAACCAGGGTTCACTGAAGCTTTCTTT.

The chain couples TRBV5-4 to TRBJ2-7; D is possibly TRBD2 (6 bases). The CDR3 loop spans 15 amino acids. V lost 0 bases and J 2 bases, leaving 12 bases between the germline ends. The germline CDR1 and CDR2 sequences are SGHNT and YYREEE (reference sequence). CDR3 nucleotides: TGTGCCAGCAGCTTGGGTCCTAGCGTAGCCTACGAGCAGTACTTC. This translates into CASSLGPSVAYEQYF.

This chain links TRBV14 with TRBJ1-2; D is uncertain. V gave up 0 bases and J gave up 2 bases, with 10 bases separating them. This CDR3 contains 15 residues. Germline CDR1 and CDR2: SGHDN and FVKESK. The CDR3, as DNA: TGTGCCAGCAGCCAAGATCTAACAGCAAACTATGGCTACACCTTC. Translating gives CASSQDLTANYGYTF.

This clone was seen just once. J is TRBJ1-5 and V is TRBV5-4, with TRBD1 matching 9 bases. Germline values: CDR1 SGHNT, CDR2 YYREEE (reference sequence). The CDR3 totals 13 residues. V was clipped by 3 bases and J by 7 bases; unmatched bases: 2. DNA of the CDR3: TGTGCCAGCAGCTCCGACAGGGGGCAGCCCCAGCATTTT. Amino acid sequence: CASSSDRGQPQHF.

This clone occurred once. The chain employs TRBV2 and TRBJ1-5, with D unresolved. The germline V and J ends were trimmed by 6 bases and 7 bases, with 16 bases remaining between them. The CDR3 runs to 14 residues. Per germline, CDR1 SNHLY and CDR2 FYNNEI. CDR3 nucleotide sequence: TGTGCCAGCAGGTCAATGGAGGGAGGACAGCCCCAGCATTTT. It is translated as CASRSMEGGQPQHF.

The CDR3 protein is CASSSADRQNTEAFF. The CDR3, as DNA: TGTGCCAGCAGCTCGGCCGACAGACAAAACACTGAAGCTTTCTTT. The chain has TRBV7-6 and TRBJ1-1, with D maybe TRBD1 (5 bases). The germline V gene has CDR1 SGHVS and CDR2 FNYEAQ. This CDR3 contains 15 residues. V lost 4 bases to trimming and J lost 2 bases, with 14 bases between them. The variable domain in full, with the rest retrieved from reference TRBV7-6 and TRBJ1-1, is GAGVSQSPRYKVTKRGQDVALRCDPISGHVSLYWYRQALGQGPEFLTYFNYEAQQDKSGLPNDRFSAERPEGSISTLTIQRTEQRDSAMYRCASSSADRQNTEAFFGQGTRLTVV.

This sequence joins TRBV19 and TRBJ2-7; possibly TRBD2 for D (5 bases). V was pared by 1 base and J by 1 base, with 17 bases between. This CDR3 spans 17 amino acids. CDR1 is LNHDA, CDR2 SQIVND, per germline (reference sequence). CDR3 protein: CASSIAFGLSSSYEQYF. The CDR3, as DNA: TGTGCCAGTAGTATAGCTTTTGGACTTAGCTCTTCCTACGAGCAGTACTTC.

This chain joins TRBV9 and TRBJ2-1, with 9 bases lining up with TRBD2. Germline V gene data show CDR1 as SGDLS and CDR2 as YYNGEE. Unmatched junction bases numbered 5, after V lost 0 bases and J lost 4 bases. This CDR3 contains 16 residues. The CDR3 DNA sequence: TGTGCCAGCAGCGTAGATAGCGGGGGCCCATACAATGAGCAGTTCTTC. This translates into CASSVDSGGPYNEQFF.

V and J are TRBV19 and TRBJ1-3, with D hard to call. Germline V gene sequence: CDR1 LNHDA, CDR2 SQIVND (reference sequence). Trimming shortened V by 5 bases and J by 8 bases, and 16 bases separated the two germline ends. The length of the CDR3 is 14 residues. Here the CDR3 reads CASSSYIGSDTIYF. CDR3 DNA: TGTGCCAGTAGTTCTTATATCGGGAGCGACACCATATATTTT. Filled out from reference TRBV19 and TRBJ1-3, the complete variable domain reads DGGITQSPKYLFRKEGQNVTLSCEQNLNHDAMYWYRQDPGQGLRLIYYSQIVNDFQKGDIAEGYSVSREKKESFPLTVTSAQKNPTAFYLCASSSYIGSDTIYFGEGSWLTVV.

The rearrangement joins TRBV7-8 to TRBJ1-2, with D possibly matching TRBD1 (5 bases). This CDR3 is built from 14 residues. With 1 base removed from V and 3 bases from J, the gap between germline ends came to 9 bases. Germline V gene data show CDR1 as SGHVS and CDR2 as FQNEAQ. The CDR3 DNA sequence: TGTGCCAGCAGCTTAGAGTCAGGGTACTATGGCTACACCTTC. Protein: CASSLESGYYGYTF.

This chain links TRBV30 with TRBJ2-7, with D possibly TRBD2 on 5 matching bases. Germline V gives CDR1 GTSNPN, CDR2 SVGIG (reference sequence). The V and J ends lost 3 bases and 6 bases respectively, with 9 bases between them. CDR3 length: 11 residues. CDR3 DNA: TGTGCCTGGAGACTAGTCGTCGAGCAGTACTTC. Translating it yields CAWRLVVEQYF.

The chain links TRBV27 to TRBJ2-3; 10 bases map to TRBD2. Per germline, CDR1 MNHEY and CDR2 SMNVEV (reference sequence). After removal of 7 bases from V and 2 bases from J, the junction contained 6 bases not matched to a gene. The CDR3 covers 15 residues. DNA of the CDR3: TGTGCCAGCACACCCGGACTAGCGGTCACAGATACGCAGTATTTT. Translating gives CASTPGLAVTDTQYF.

The chain links TRBV4-1 to TRBJ1-5; no clear D gene. V gave up 0 bases and J gave up 4 bases, with 4 bases separating them. CDR1 MGHRA and CDR2 YSYEKL come from the germline V gene. There are 13 residues in the CDR3. CDR3 coding DNA: TGCGCCAGCAGCCAAGAGGCAAATCAGCCCCAGCATTTT. Amino acid sequence: CASSQEANQPQHF.

The V gene is TRBV28, the J gene TRBJ2-2; D is ambiguous. Germline loops: CDR1 MDHEN, CDR2 SYDVKM. With 3 bases removed from V and 6 bases from J, the gap between germline ends came to 5 bases. This CDR3 is 12 amino acids long. The CDR3 coding sequence is TGTGCCAGCAGTTTTGAGGCCGGGGAGCTGTTTTTT. Protein sequence: CASSFEAGELFF. The complete variable domain, with remaining parts taken from reference TRBV28 and TRBJ2-2, reads DVKVTQSSRYLVKRTGEKVFLECVQDMDHENMFWYRQDPGLGLRLIYFSYDVKMKEKGDIPEGYSVSREKKERFSLILESASTNQTSMYLCASSFEAGELFFGEGSRLTVL.

This chain connects TRBV30 to TRBJ1-2; no clear D gene. Germline V gene sequence: CDR1 GTSNPN, CDR2 SVGIG (reference sequence). There are 11 residues in the CDR3. Trimming pared 4 bases from V and 4 bases from J, leaving 7 bases between. The CDR3 nucleotides are TGTGCCTGGACGAGCTTCTATGGCTACACCTTC. Translated, it gives CAWTSFYGYTF.

J is TRBJ2-3 and V is TRBV9, with D perhaps TRBD2 (5 bases). The CDR3 is made up of 13 amino acids. The germline gives CDR1 SGDLS, CDR2 YYNGEE. Deletions cut 0 bases from V and 5 bases from J, with 7 bases between. The chain's CDR3 is CASSVDREDTQYF. In nucleotides, the CDR3 is TGTGCCAGCAGCGTAGACCGGGAAGATACGCAGTATTTT.

The rearrangement joins TRBV11-2 to TRBJ1-2, with TRBD1 matching 8 bases. CDR3 length equals 15 residues. Trimming cost V 5 bases and J 0 bases; bases outside gene matches: 5. Germline loops: CDR1 SGHAT, CDR2 FQNNGV. The CDR3: CASSTRQGTNYGYTF. The CDR3 DNA follows: TGTGCCAGCAGCACCAGACAGGGGACTAACTATGGCTACACCTTC.

As for this clone: The same CDR3 also results from other DNA sequences found in this sample. The chain joins TRBV5-1 to TRBJ1-1, with D tentatively TRBD1 (5 bases). Germline V gives CDR1 SGHRS, CDR2 YFSETQ. Between the trimmed V and J ends, which lost 2 bases and 1 base, there was a span of 6 bases. There are 13 residues in the CDR3. DNA for the CDR3: TGCGCCAGCAGCTTTACAGGGAACACTGAAGCTTTCTTT. Amino acids: CASSFTGNTEAFF.

This clone showed up just a few times. CDR3: CASSLPGVRNTEAFF. In DNA, the CDR3 is TGTGCCAGCAGTTTACCCGGGGTACGGAACACTGAAGCTTTCTTT. This chain connects TRBV28 to TRBJ1-1; D not certain. V lost 2 bases, J lost 1 base, and 11 bases lay in between. The germline V gene has CDR1 MDHEN and CDR2 SYDVKM. CDR3 length: 15 amino acids.

This rearrangement joins TRBV10-2 to TRBJ2-4; 10 nucleotides match TRBD2. The CDR3 loop spans 16 amino acids. Germline V CDR1 and CDR2: WSHSY, SAAADI. Trimming took 0 bases from V and 3 from J; bases not matched to a gene: 2. The CDR3 DNA is TGCGCCAGCAGTGAGTCGCTAGCGGGAGACAAAAACATTCAGTACTTC. It codes for CASSESLAGDKNIQYF.

CDR3 protein: CATSGVRQGGEQYF. As DNA, the CDR3 is TGTGCCACCAGTGGAGTGAGACAGGGTGGCGAGCAGTACTTC. The gene calls are TRBV15 and TRBJ2-7; 7 nucleotides agree with TRBD1. Germline V lookup: CDR1 LNHNV, CDR2 YYDKDF (reference sequence). With V trimmed by 6 bases and J by 6 bases, 11 bases remained unmatched. The CDR3 totals 14 residues.

This CDR3 reads CASRRLAGTGNEQFF. The CDR3 DNA is TGTGCCAGCAGACGTCTAGCGGGAACTGGCAATGAGCAGTTCTTC. V is TRBV5-4 and J is TRBJ2-1; TRBD2 agrees at 9 bases. The CDR3 contains 15 residues. Germline lookup yields CDR1 SGHNT and CDR2 YYREEE (reference sequence). V gave up 5 bases and J gave up 6 bases; unmatched junction bases: 9.

This clone has a handful of counts. The rearrangement links TRBV27 to TRBJ2-7; a weak D match, TRBD2 (6 bases). V was pared by 3 bases and J by 2 bases, with 17 bases between. Germline V gene sequence: CDR1 MNHEY, CDR2 SMNVEV (reference sequence). The CDR3 covers 16 residues. In nucleotides, the CDR3 is TGTGCCAGCAGTTTTGGGGCTGGAGGGCAGGCCTACGAGCAGTACTTC. Residues: CASSFGAGGQAYEQYF.

V usage is TRBV5-4 and J usage is TRBJ2-7, with D unresolved. Germline V lookup: CDR1 SGHNT, CDR2 YYREEE (reference sequence). V was shortened by 4 bases and J by 6 bases, with 8 bases between the two germline ends. This CDR3 is built from 11 residues. The CDR3 sequence: CASSRPGEQYF. DNA for the CDR3: TGTGCCAGCAGCAGGCCGGGCGAGCAGTACTTC.

The chain joins TRBV5-4 to TRBJ1-2, with 7 bases lining up with TRBD1. Germline-derived CDR1 and CDR2 are SGHNT and YYREEE (reference sequence). The V gene end was trimmed by 0 bases and the J gene end by 3 bases; junction bases not matched to a gene: 5. The CDR3 has 15 residues. The CDR3 DNA follows: TGTGCCAGCAGCTTGGCCCAACAGGGGTACTATGGCTACACCTTC. Protein product: CASSLAQQGYYGYTF.

The chain combines TRBV9 with TRBJ2-3; tentative D call: TRBD2 (5 bases). The ends were cut back, 4 bases at V and 0 bases at J, with 18 bases in the middle. The CDR3 covers 17 residues. The germline gives CDR1 SGDLS, CDR2 YYNGEE. The CDR3 bases are TGTGCCAGCAGCCCAAGGACTCGGCCTACTAGCACAGATACGCAGTATTTT. Amino acid sequence: CASSPRTRPTSTDTQYF. The entire variable domain, with the rest obtained from reference TRBV9 and TRBJ2-3, is as follows: DSGVTQTPKHLITATGQRVTLRCSPRSGDLSVYWYQQSLDQGLQFLIQYYNGEERAKGNILERFSAQQFPDLHSELNLSSLELGDSALYFCASSPRTRPTSTDTQYFGPGTRLTVL.